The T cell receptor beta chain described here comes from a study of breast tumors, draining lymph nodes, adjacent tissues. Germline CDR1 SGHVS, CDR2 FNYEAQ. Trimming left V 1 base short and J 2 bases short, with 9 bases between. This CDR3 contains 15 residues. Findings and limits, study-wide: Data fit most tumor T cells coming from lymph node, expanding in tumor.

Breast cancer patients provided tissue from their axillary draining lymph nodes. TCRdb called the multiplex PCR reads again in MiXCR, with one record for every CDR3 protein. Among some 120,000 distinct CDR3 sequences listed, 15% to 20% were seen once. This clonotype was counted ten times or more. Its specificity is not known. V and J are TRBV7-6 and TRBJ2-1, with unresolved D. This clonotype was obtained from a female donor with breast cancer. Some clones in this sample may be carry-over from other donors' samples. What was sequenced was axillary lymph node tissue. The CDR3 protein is CASSLGRKPYNEQFF. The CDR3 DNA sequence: TGTGCCAGCAGCTTAGGTAGAAAACCCTACAATGAGCAGTTCTTC.